These 11 T cell receptor beta chains share one sample of origin, sequenced in a study of blood T cell repertoires in COVID-19. The repertoire was sequenced with immunoSEQ multiplex PCR; TCRdb's copy has only in-frame clones and lacks some. This table has about 40,000 clones, just over 85% appearing once. Sequenced: peripheral blood. These receptors all come from a man between 35 and 55 years old with active COVID-19.

The rearrangement links TRBV28 to TRBJ2-7; D is possibly TRBD2 (5 bases). The CDR3 totals 16 residues. Deletions cut 6 bases from V and 2 bases from J, with 20 bases between. Per germline, CDR1 MDHEN and CDR2 SYDVKM. The CDR3 sequence is CASSGPGDYLAYEQYF. As DNA, the CDR3 is TGTGCCAGCAGCGGCCCGGGCGACTATCTGGCCTACGAGCAGTACTTC.

This chain joins TRBV12-5 and TRBJ2-7; 8 nucleotides line up with TRBD1. Germline assignment: CDR1 LGHNT and CDR2 FRNRAP. J lost 3 bases, V lost 5 bases, and 3 bases had no gene match. The CDR3 extends over 13 amino acids. The CDR3 is CASGLGQGYEQYF. The CDR3, as DNA: TGTGCTAGTGGTCTTGGACAGGGCTACGAGCAGTACTTC.

The rearrangement uses TRBV28 and TRBJ1-6; 7 bases match TRBD1. The CDR3 covers 15 residues. J lost 10 bases, V lost 5 bases, and 11 bases had no gene match. In germline, CDR1 is MDHEN, CDR2 SYDVKM. CDR3 bases: TGTGCCAGCAGTATGAACAGGGGAAGGGACTCACCCCTCCACTTT. It codes for CASSMNRGRDSPLHF. The full variable domain, its missing parts supplied by reference TRBV28 and TRBJ1-6, is DVKVTQSSRYLVKRTGEKVFLECVQDMDHENMFWYRQDPGLGLRLIYFSYDVKMKEKGDIPEGYSVSREKKERFSLILESASTNQTSMYLCASSMNRGRDSPLHFGNGTRLTVT.

The V call is TRBV19, the J call TRBJ1-2, with 7 bases lining up with TRBD1. Germline loops: CDR1 LNHDA, CDR2 SQIVND (reference sequence). Trimming removed 4 bases from V and 6 bases from J; junction bases left unmatched: 2. The CDR3 is made up of 12 amino acids. CDR3 nucleotides: TGTGCCAGTAGTAGTCAGGGGGATGGCTACACCTTC. As protein: CASSSQGDGYTF.

The chain recombines TRBV24-1 with TRBJ2-7, with a weak D call TRBD1 (7 bases). Germline lookup yields CDR1 KGHDR and CDR2 SFDVKD. Trimming removed 2 bases from V and 7 bases from J, with 14 bases in between. The CDR3 runs to 14 residues. The CDR3 DNA is TGTGCCACCAGTGATTCGGAGGGGGCGCGGGAGCAGTACTTC. It encodes CATSDSEGAREQYF.

The sample holds one count of this clone. The rearrangement uses TRBV5-1 and TRBJ2-3, with D possibly being TRBD1 (6 bases). V was shortened by 5 bases and J by 2 bases, with 15 bases between the two germline ends. The germline V gene has CDR1 SGHRS and CDR2 YFSETQ. The CDR3 sequence is 15 residues long. The CDR3 sequence is CASSPAGQITDTQYF. CDR3 in DNA: TGCGCCAGCAGTCCCGCAGGACAGATCACAGATACGCAGTATTTT.

The chain is built from TRBV19 and TRBJ2-1; perhaps TRBD2 as D (5 bases). This CDR3 region has 15 residues. Germline CDR1 and CDR2: LNHDA and SQIVND (reference sequence). V lost 1 base and J lost 5, with 12 bases in between. This chain's CDR3 is CASSIAAGVNNEQFF. As DNA, the CDR3 is TGTGCCAGTAGTATAGCGGCGGGCGTTAACAATGAGCAGTTCTTC.

The J gene is TRBJ2-7, the V gene TRBV5-4; D may be TRBD2 (6 bases). Germline V gene sequence: CDR1 SGHNT, CDR2 YYREEE (reference sequence). The CDR3 runs 15 residues. Trimming stripped 4 bases from V and 2 bases from J, with 16 bases between. CDR3 in DNA: TGTGCCAGCAGCCCTGGGGGAGGATTAACCTACGAGCAGTACTTC. Encoded protein: CASSPGGGLTYEQYF.

This clone has a single count. The chain links TRBV5-1 to TRBJ1-1, with 10 bases that match TRBD1. Germline V gene data show CDR1 as SGHRS and CDR2 as YFSETQ. This CDR3 spans 16 amino acids. V was pared by 2 bases and J by 5 bases, with 9 bases of the junction left unmatched. The DNA of the CDR3 is TGCGCCAGCAGCTTCCTGACAGGGGGCGCGGGGACTGAAGCTTTCTTT. It is translated as CASSFLTGGAGTEAFF.

This chain uses TRBV27 with TRBJ1-2, with a weak D call TRBD1 (6 bases). CDR1 and CDR2 from the germline V gene are MNHEY and SMNVEV (reference sequence). The CDR3 is 16 amino acids. V was trimmed by 5 bases and J by 4 bases, leaving 20 bases between them. As DNA, the CDR3 is TGTGCCAGCAGTCAGTATCAGTCCAGGGGTAGCTATGGCTACACCTTC. Its protein is CASSQYQSRGSYGYTF.

This sequence joins TRBV5-3 and TRBJ2-1; TRBD2 matches 14 bases. TRBV5-3 is known as an ORF, though its function is uncertain. Losses at the gene ends were 4 bases for V and 9 bases for J; bases not matched to a gene: 6. The CDR3 length is 15 residues. CDR3 coding DNA: TGTGCCAGAAGCCCCCGGACTAGCGGGAGGCGTGAGCAGTTCTTC. This codes for CARSPRTSGRREQFF.